These 31 T cell receptor beta chains share one sample of origin, sequenced in a study of T cells in Graves' hyperthyroidism and ophthalmopathy. Amplification targeted TCR beta CDR3 regions from RNA transcripts. The HTBI set primed first-round TCR CDR3 RT-PCR. MiXCR, run by TCRdb on the multiplex PCR reads, gives a single entry per CDR3 protein. Seen here are around 620,000 distinct CDR3 sequences, 46% observed once, and the top ten hold over 15%. The material sequenced was peripheral blood or thyroid tissue (not recorded which). Receptor source: an adult woman with Graves' disease, either hyperthyroidism or ophthalmopathy (not recorded which).

Ten or more counts support this clonotype. V usage is TRBV6-5 and J usage is TRBJ1-6, with D tentatively TRBD1 (5 bases). The CDR3 is 13 amino acids. V was trimmed by 6 bases and J by 6 bases, leaving 9 bases between them. The germline gives CDR1 MNHEY, CDR2 SVGAGI. The CDR3 loop is CASRGDFNSPLHF. For the CDR3, the DNA is TGTGCCAGCAGGGGGGATTTTAATTCACCCCTCCACTTT.

This clonotype was seen ten or more times. The J gene is TRBJ2-6, the V gene TRBV7-9, with D tentatively TRBD2 (5 bases). The V gene lost 0 bases and the J gene lost 0 bases, with 12 bases spanning the gap. In germline, CDR1 is SEHNR, CDR2 FQNEAQ (reference sequence). This CDR3 contains 18 residues. The CDR3 coding sequence is TGTGCCAGCAGCTTAGCGCCGGGATCCAGCTCTGGGGCCAACGTCCTGACTTTC. Its translation is CASSLAPGSSSGANVLTF.

This clonotype was observed at least ten times. The V call is TRBV10-3, the J call TRBJ2-7; D ambiguous. Per germline, CDR1 ENHRY and CDR2 SYGVKD. The ends were cut back, 1 base at V and 6 bases at J, with 16 bases in the middle. The CDR3 totals 15 residues. The CDR3 protein is CAISEWSRAFGEQYF. The CDR3 bases are TGTGCCATCAGTGAGTGGAGTAGGGCCTTCGGCGAGCAGTACTTC.

Details on this clonotype: This could be a read error, since a much larger clone is one nucleotide away. The chain links TRBV10-3 to TRBJ2-5; D is unresolved. CDR1 is ENHRY and CDR2 is SYGVKD in the germline V gene. This CDR3 has 8 residues. The DNA of the CDR3 is TGTGCCTTCAGTGAGCAGTACTTC. It codes for CAFSEQYF.

The chain combines TRBV7-3 with TRBJ2-1; D possibly corresponds to TRBD2 (8 bases). V was trimmed by 5 bases and J by 14 bases, leaving 19 bases between them. Per germline, CDR1 SGHTA and CDR2 FQGTGA. This CDR3 region has 13 residues. CDR3 amino acids: CASSLSGSTGEFF. The CDR3 bases are TGTGCCAGCAGCCTAAGCGGGAGCACAGGGGAGTTCTTC.

This rearrangement joins TRBV5-4 to TRBJ2-2; D gene unclear. The germline V gene encodes CDR1 SGHNT and CDR2 YYREEE (reference sequence). Trimming shortened V by 4 bases and J by 5 bases, and 12 bases separated the two germline ends. The CDR3 contains 14 residues. The DNA for the CDR3 is TGTGCCAGCAGCCCCCCGACAAGAACCGGGGAGCTGTTTTTT. Protein sequence: CASSPPTRTGELFF.

The chain combines TRBV29-1 with TRBJ2-7; tentative D call: TRBD1 (6 bases). Germline values: CDR1 SQVTM, CDR2 ANQGSEA. V was shortened by 7 bases and J by 3 bases, with 22 bases between the two germline ends. The CDR3 extends over 15 amino acids. The CDR3 DNA reads as TGCAGCGCCGCCATACAGGGAATCGTTGGCTACGAGCAGTACTTC. Translating it yields CSAAIQGIVGYEQYF.

In its sample, this clonotype was seen a few times. V is TRBV28 and J is TRBJ1-2; 8 bases align to TRBD1. The CDR3 is made up of 14 amino acids. V shed 6 bases, J shed 7 bases, and the junction held 10 bases outside the gene matches. Germline CDR1 is MDHEN and CDR2 is SYDVKM. The CDR3 loop is CASRNGQGQFGYTF. The CDR3 nucleotides are TGTGCCAGCAGAAACGGACAGGGACAGTTTGGCTACACCTTC.

The gene calls are TRBV20-1 and TRBJ2-3; 13 nucleotides line up with TRBD2. Germline V lookup: CDR1 DFQATT, CDR2 SNEGSKA (reference sequence). With V trimmed by 3 bases and J by 4 bases, 10 bases remained unmatched. The CDR3 has 17 residues. CDR3 residues: CSARGDGTSGTPDTQYF. The CDR3 DNA reads TGCAGTGCTAGGGGGGACGGGACTAGCGGGACACCAGATACGCAGTATTTT.

Written as DNA, the CDR3 is TGTGCCAGCAGTTACTCTAGGGGTAGCAATCAGCCCCAGCATTTT. Its protein product is CASSYSRGSNQPQHF. The rearrangement uses TRBV6-2 or TRBV6-3 and TRBJ1-5, with a tentative D call TRBD1 (5 bases). There are 15 residues in the CDR3. Trimming pared 0 bases from V and 0 bases from J, leaving 6 bases between. Germline V gives CDR1 MNHEY, CDR2 SVGEGT.

This clonotype was seen at least ten times. The J gene is TRBJ1-2, the V gene TRBV29-1, with 9 bases identical to TRBD1. V gave up 7 bases and J gave up 5 bases; unmatched junction bases: 11. This CDR3 has 14 residues. Germline V gives CDR1 SQVTM, CDR2 ANQGSEA. The CDR3 DNA sequence: TGCAGCGAACACCCGGAGACAGGGGGGTATGGCTACACCTTC. It specifies CSEHPETGGYGYTF.

The table lists this clonotype with many counts. The chain uses TRBV11-2 and TRBJ2-5; no reliable D call. The CDR3 runs 15 residues. V lost 4 bases to trimming and J lost 5 bases, with 17 bases between them. The V gene's germline CDR1 is SGHAT and CDR2 FQNNGV. This CDR3 is CASSCRVALGETQYF. CDR3 nucleotide sequence: TGTGCCAGCAGCTGTAGGGTTGCCCTGGGGGAGACCCAGTACTTC.

The chain employs TRBV9 and TRBJ1-1; D remains unclear. V was pared by 2 bases and J by 1 base, with 6 bases between. Germline CDR1 is SGDLS and CDR2 is YYNGEE. The CDR3 runs to 13 residues. Here the CDR3 DNA reads TGTGCCAGCAGCGTCCTGCAGAACACTGAAGCTTTCTTT. Translating it yields CASSVLQNTEAFF.

The CDR3 region is CAISGSSGSWAYEQYF. CDR3 nucleotide sequence: TGTGCCATCAGTGGATCTAGCGGGAGTTGGGCCTACGAGCAGTACTTC. The gene calls are TRBV10-3 and TRBJ2-7, with 10 bases aligning to TRBD2. The junction had 8 bases not matched to a gene; V was cut back by 4 bases and J by 2 bases. This CDR3 is 16 amino acids long. Germline CDR1 reads ENHRY; CDR2 reads SYGVKD.

This clonotype appeared once. The V call is TRBV10-2, the J call TRBJ1-1; 7 bases are a match to TRBD1. The CDR3 length is 15 residues. V trimming: 8 bases; J trimming: 1 base; junction bases outside the gene matches: 10. CDR1 is WSHSY and CDR2 is SAAADI in the germline V gene. Here the CDR3 reads CASSLPGQTNTEAFF. The CDR3 DNA reads as TGCGCCAGCTCCCTCCCGGGACAGACGAACACTGAAGCTTTCTTT.

This clonotype was picked up many times. This chain links TRBV7-3 with TRBJ1-2; TRBD1 agrees at 8 bases. Germline trimming cut 3 bases from V and 7 bases from J; bases unmatched to any gene: 4. CDR1 is SGHTA and CDR2 is FQGTGA in the germline V gene. This CDR3 comprises 13 residues. CDR3 coding DNA: TGTGCCAGCAGCTTGAGACAGGGGACTGGCTACACCTTC. This translates into CASSLRQGTGYTF. Based on the CDR3 plus reference TRBV7-3 and TRBJ1-2, the full variable domain is GAGVSQTPSNKVTEKGKYVELRCDPISGHTALYWYRQSLGQGPEFLIYFQGTGAADDSGLPNDRFFAVRPEGSVSTLKIQRTERGDSAVYLCASSLRQGTGYTFGSGTRLTVV.

Turning to this clonotype: As the CDR3 is not closed by the conserved phenylalanine or tryptophan, this likely results from a read error. The DNA is left out, because the CDR3 cannot be placed on it with certainty; the CDR3 is given as TCRdb lists it. V gene TRBV7-6 combines with J gene TRBJ1-6. Germline CDR1 SGHVS, CDR2 FNYEAQ. The CDR3 is 8 amino acids long, termini counted. The CDR3 sequence is CASSNTSL.

The gene calls are TRBV6-1 and TRBJ1-5; no clear D gene. The germline V gene has CDR1 MNHNS and CDR2 SASEGT. The CDR3 has 15 amino acids. V lost 6 bases and J lost 4, with 16 bases in between. This chain's CDR3 is CASSGLAGGNQPQHF. CDR3 coding DNA: TGTGCCAGCAGCGGACTAGCGGGAGGTAATCAGCCCCAGCATTTT.

This clonotype occurred many times. The chain links TRBV4-1 to TRBJ2-7; the match to TRBD1 covers 7 bases. The J segment lost 3 bases and the V segment lost 6 bases, leaving 11 bases of the junction unmatched. The CDR3 is 15 residues long. Germline values: CDR1 MGHRA, CDR2 YSYEKL. The CDR3 DNA reads as TGCGCCAGCAGTCCTGGACAGGACGGTATCTACGAGCAGTACTTC. Protein sequence: CASSPGQDGIYEQYF.

For this clonotype: No conserved phenylalanine or tryptophan ends this CDR3, so it is likely a read error. The rearrangement uses TRBV7-8 and TRBJ1-5, with 9 nucleotides matching TRBD1. The germline CDR1 and CDR2 sequences are SGHVS and FQNEAQ. Unmatched junction bases numbered 9, after V lost 8 bases and J lost 4 bases. CDR3 length: 15 residues. CDR3 in DNA: TGTGCCAGCTCACCACGCGGGACAGGGAATCAGCCCCAGCATCTT. This translates into CASSPRGTGNQPQHL.

This clonotype was seen ten or more times. The V call is TRBV12-3 or TRBV12-4, the J call TRBJ1-1; the D is unclear. The CDR3 is 14 amino acids. Trimming removed 6 bases at V and 6 bases at J, with 17 bases between. The CDR3 bases are TGTGCCAGCAGCGCGACCCGGGGAGGGTCTGAAGCTTTCTTT. This codes for CASSATRGGSEAFF.

This clonotype was recorded only once. This may come from a read error, since a much larger clone is one base off. This chain links TRBV28 with TRBJ1-5, with unresolved D. V was cut by 6 bases and J by 5 bases, with 17 bases left in between. The CDR3 runs 15 residues. Germline CDR1 and CDR2: MDHEN and SYDVKM. CDR3: CASRLKQRWDQPQHF. For the CDR3, the DNA is TGTGCCAGCAGACTGAAGCAAAGGTGGGATCAGCCCCAGCATTTT.

This clonotype was found once. The chain carries TRBV2 and TRBJ2-6, with TRBD1 matching 7 bases. Germline lookup yields CDR1 SNHLY and CDR2 FYNNEI. The CDR3 contains 12 residues. The V and J ends lost 7 bases and 15 bases, in that order; junction bases with no gene match: 9. CDR3 residues: CASTGGNQPLTF. CDR3 DNA: TGTGCCAGCACAGGGGGAAATCAGCCCCTGACTTTC.

V gene TRBV10-3 combines with J gene TRBJ1-5, with TRBD1 as a possible D gene (5 bases). Trimming took off 0 bases at V and 14 bases at J, with 14 bases between the two ends. CDR3 length: 13 amino acids. Germline CDR1 ENHRY, CDR2 SYGVKD. The CDR3 is CAISESIGRGEHF. In DNA, the CDR3 is TGTGCCATCAGTGAGTCGATAGGACGAGGGGAGCATTTT.

The CDR3 DNA is TGCGCCAGCAGCTTGGACCCAGGAGCTGGAAACACCTTC. Translating gives CASSLDPGAGNTF. The rearrangement joins TRBV5-1 to TRBJ1-2; D remains ambiguous. This CDR3 contains 13 residues. Trimming pared 0 bases from V and 12 bases from J, leaving 15 bases between. CDR1 and CDR2 from the germline V gene are SGHRS and YFSETQ.

This clonotype has only one observation. This sequence joins TRBV7-6 and TRBJ2-7; D remains unclear. Trimming stripped 1 base from V and 1 base from J, with 20 bases between. The CDR3 has 18 residues. CDR1 is SGHVS and CDR2 is FNYEAQ in the germline V gene. The CDR3 region has the DNA TGTGCCAGCAGCTTAGTACTTCCGGGTCCCACGACTTCCTACGAGCAGTACTTC. Encoded protein: CASSLVLPGPTTSYEQYF.

DNA for the CDR3: TGTGCCAGCAGCTTAGTACCCGGGACAGGGGACGGCGAGCAGTACTTC. As protein: CASSLVPGTGDGEQYF. This chain connects TRBV7-9 to TRBJ2-7; TRBD1 matches 10 bases. The CDR3 contains 16 residues. Germline trimming cut 1 base from V and 6 bases from J; bases unmatched to any gene: 9. From germline, CDR1 is SEHNR and CDR2 FQNEAQ (reference sequence). The complete variable domain, with remaining parts taken from reference TRBV7-9 and TRBJ2-7, reads DTGVSQNPRHKITKRGQNVTFRCDPISEHNRLYWYRQTLGQGPEFLTYFQNEAQLEKSRLLSDRFSAERPKGSFSTLEIQRTEQGDSAMYLCASSLVPGTGDGEQYFGPGTRLTVT.

The chain is built from TRBV7-8 and TRBJ2-6; tentatively, D is TRBD1 or TRBD2 (5 bases each). The V end lost 1 base, the J end lost 0 bases, and 10 bases lay between the germline ends. This CDR3 is 17 amino acids long. Looked up from germline, CDR1 is SGHVS and CDR2 is FQNEAQ. In DNA, the CDR3 is TGTGCCAGCAGCTTAGATGAGGGGAGCTCTGGGGCCAACGTCCTGACTTTC. It translates to CASSLDEGSSGANVLTF.

This clonotype was detected only a few times. CDR3 loop: CASVYGQAATQPQHF. The CDR3 region has the DNA TGTGCCAGCGTATATGGGCAGGCCGCTACTCAGCCCCAGCATTTT. The rearrangement uses TRBV28 and TRBJ1-5; D gene uncertain. V was trimmed by 8 bases and J by 6 bases, leaving 20 bases between them. CDR1 is MDHEN and CDR2 is SYDVKM in the germline V gene. This CDR3 is 15 amino acids long.

This clonotype was seen at least ten times. The V gene is TRBV20-1, the J gene TRBJ2-7; 7 bases match TRBD2. The germline V gene has CDR1 DFQATT and CDR2 SNEGSKA (reference sequence). V gave up 2 bases and J gave up 1 base; unmatched junction bases: 5. The CDR3 totals 14 residues. The CDR3 sequence: CSARREAFSYEQYF. In DNA, the CDR3 is TGCAGTGCTAGACGGGAGGCATTTTCCTACGAGCAGTACTTC.

Many counts were recorded for this clonotype. The gene calls are TRBV7-9 and TRBJ1-4, with 7 positions matching TRBD1. The germline gives CDR1 SEHNR, CDR2 FQNEAQ (reference sequence). The J segment lost 7 bases and the V segment lost 3 bases, leaving 11 bases of the junction unmatched. The CDR3 totals 16 residues. This chain's CDR3 is CASSFTYGTVGEKLFF. The DNA of the CDR3 is TGTGCCAGCAGCTTCACCTACGGGACAGTGGGTGAAAAACTGTTTTTT.